A single sample is the source of the 24 T cell receptor beta chains below, sequenced in a study of blood T cell repertoires in COVID-19. Clones were read by immunoSEQ multiplex PCR, and TCRdb kept only the in-frame ones, dropping some. The repertoire consists of roughly 260,000 clones, with 85% to 90% occurring once and the leading ten covering around 11%. Sequenced material: peripheral blood. Every receptor here comes from a woman aged 25-40 years with COVID-19, enrolled during active disease.

This chain uses TRBV19 with TRBJ1-4; a weak D match, TRBD1 (5 bases). The CDR3 is 16 residues long. Germline CDR1 is LNHDA and CDR2 is SQIVND (reference sequence). V was trimmed by 6 bases and J by 0 bases, leaving 14 bases between them. The DNA of the CDR3 is TGTGCCAGTAGCCGTACCGGGGGTTCAACTAATGAAAAACTGTTTTTT. Translated: CASSRTGGSTNEKLFF.

This chain joins TRBV5-1 and TRBJ2-1, with 8 bases aligning to TRBD1. Germline CDR1 and CDR2: SGHRS and YFSETQ. With V trimmed by 1 base and J by 8 bases, 8 bases remained unmatched. This CDR3 region has 15 residues. The CDR3 DNA sequence: TGCGCCAGCAGCTTGATAGCAGGGGGCGTCGATGAGCAGTTCTTC. This sequence encodes CASSLIAGGVDEQFF.

The CDR3 coding sequence is TGTGCCATCGGTTCCCCGGGACTAGCGCACAATGAGCAGTTCTTC. This codes for CAIGSPGLAHNEQFF. The chain has TRBV10-3 and TRBJ2-1, with TRBD2 identical over 10 bases. Looked up from germline, CDR1 is ENHRY and CDR2 is SYGVKD. This CDR3 has 15 residues. V shed 8 bases and J 5 bases; nucleotides not matched to a gene: 9.

Only one count was recorded for this clone. This chain connects TRBV28 to TRBJ2-7; possibly TRBD2 for D (6 bases). V was pared by 6 bases and J by 7 bases, with 22 bases between. The CDR3 has 15 amino acids. Germline loops: CDR1 MDHEN, CDR2 SYDVKM. The DNA of the CDR3 is TGTGCCAGCAGGGGAGGAGTTCTCCCACCGGGGGAGCAGTACTTC. Translation gives CASRGGVLPPGEQYF.

The table lists this clone with a count of one. One junction end disagrees with the germline gene, perhaps due to a read error. The rearrangement links TRBV2 to TRBJ2-2; D possibly corresponds to TRBD2 (7 bases). The V gene's germline CDR1 is SNHLY and CDR2 FYNNEI. The CDR3 loop spans 16 amino acids. The CDR3 here is CASSEGQGRDTGELFF. The DNA for the CDR3 is TGTGCCAGCAGCGAAGGGCAGGGGAGGGACACCGGGGAGCTGTTTTTT.

This chain joins TRBV2 and TRBJ2-7; the D is unclear. CDR3 length: 15 residues. With 6 bases removed from V and 0 bases from J, the gap between germline ends came to 15 bases. In germline, CDR1 is SNHLY, CDR2 FYNNEI. The CDR3 reads CASRPYSSTSYEQYF. The CDR3 region has the DNA TGTGCCAGCAGGCCCTACTCCTCCACCTCCTACGAGCAGTACTTC.

The chain recombines TRBV27 with TRBJ2-7, with TRBD2 identical over 10 bases. Losses at the gene ends were 6 bases for V and 2 bases for J; bases not matched to a gene: 7. CDR1 is MNHEY and CDR2 is SMNVEV in the germline V gene (reference sequence). The CDR3 is 15 residues long. The CDR3 bases are TGTGCCAGCAGGCTCGGACTAGCGGCGACCTACGAGCAGTACTTC. Translation: CASRLGLAATYEQYF.

This clone was detected only a few times. The chain combines TRBV18 with TRBJ1-6; 7 nucleotides match TRBD1. V shed 0 bases, J shed 0 bases, and the junction held 5 bases outside the gene matches. Germline V CDR1 and CDR2: KGHSH, LQKENI. There are 18 residues in the CDR3. CDR3 coding DNA: TGTGCCAGCTCACCACCCCCCTGGGACAGCTCCTATAATTCACCCCTCCACTTT. Its protein product is CASSPPPWDSSYNSPLHF.

The rearrangement joins TRBV6-5 to TRBJ2-7; perhaps TRBD1 as D (6 bases). This CDR3 contains 13 residues. CDR1 and CDR2 from the germline V gene are MNHEY and SVGAGI. The V and J ends lost 6 bases and 7 bases respectively, with 16 bases between them. This CDR3 reads CASRGAGVGEQYF. In nucleotides, the CDR3 is TGTGCCAGCAGAGGCGCAGGGGTGGGGGAGCAGTACTTC.

The V and J genes are TRBV7-9 and TRBJ2-1; 7 positions match TRBD1. J was trimmed by 14 bases and V by 2 bases; bases with no gene match: 6. The germline CDR1 and CDR2 sequences are SEHNR and FQNEAQ (reference sequence). The length of the CDR3 is 12 residues. CDR3 residues: CASSLSDRVEFF. The CDR3 DNA reads TGTGCCAGCAGCTTATCAGACAGGGTTGAGTTCTTC.

CDR3 sequence (DNA): TGTGCCATCAGAGGGGGCGGCAACTATGGCTACACCTTC. Translation: CAIRGGGNYGYTF. The chain combines TRBV10-3 with TRBJ1-2; 7 nucleotides agree with TRBD1. The ends lost 6 bases at V and 2 bases at J; junction bases unmatched: 3. This CDR3 is 13 amino acids long. Germline CDR1 reads ENHRY; CDR2 reads SYGVKD.

The rearrangement uses TRBV27 and TRBJ1-1; possible D gene TRBD1, 6 bases. The CDR3 has 14 amino acids. Trimming stripped 7 bases from V and 1 base from J, with 13 bases between. CDR1 and CDR2 (germline): MNHEY, SMNVEV (reference sequence). CDR3 loop: CASKQQGPNTEAFF. The CDR3 DNA follows: TGTGCCAGCAAACAGCAGGGGCCGAACACTGAAGCTTTCTTT.

The gene calls are TRBV18 and TRBJ1-1; no clear D gene. V gave up 6 bases and J gave up 0 bases, with 5 bases separating them. Germline CDR1 is KGHSH and CDR2 is LQKENI. The length of the CDR3 is 12 residues. This CDR3 is CASSSMNTEAFF. The CDR3 DNA reads TGTGCCAGCTCGTCCATGAACACTGAAGCTTTCTTT.

V usage is TRBV5-4 and J usage is TRBJ2-5; TRBD2 might be the D (6 bases). The CDR3 length is 15 residues. V was cut by 3 bases and J by 3 bases, with 15 bases left in between. Germline loops: CDR1 SGHNT, CDR2 YYREEE (reference sequence). Here the CDR3 reads CASSSRSGGKETQYF. The CDR3 DNA reads as TGTGCCAGCAGCTCAAGGTCTGGGGGGAAAGAGACCCAGTACTTC.

This clone was observed a single time. This rearrangement joins TRBV7-9 to TRBJ1-2; 9 bases are a match to TRBD1. The CDR3 loop spans 16 amino acids. Trimming at V came to 7 bases and at J to 4 bases, leaving 13 bases not matched to a gene. Germline assignment: CDR1 SEHNR and CDR2 FQNEAQ (reference sequence). CDR3 region: CASTPGQGSSRYGYTF. The DNA for the CDR3 is TGTGCCAGCACCCCGGGACAGGGCTCTTCTCGCTATGGCTACACCTTC.

The chain joins TRBV5-4 to TRBJ2-3; 12 bases are a match to TRBD2. This CDR3 is built from 18 residues. Germline lookup yields CDR1 SGHNT and CDR2 YYREEE (reference sequence). V lost 2 bases to trimming and J lost 3 bases; unmatched junction nucleotides: 10. CDR3 residues: CASSFGLTSGSGTDTQYF. CDR3 in DNA: TGTGCCAGCAGCTTCGGGTTGACTAGCGGGAGTGGGACAGATACGCAGTATTTT.

The chain couples TRBV18 to TRBJ2-5, with D hard to call. Trimming shortened V by 2 bases and J by 3 bases, and 7 bases separated the two germline ends. The CDR3 has 13 residues. Germline CDR1 is KGHSH and CDR2 is LQKENI. Here the CDR3 reads CASSPTQKETQYF. The CDR3 nucleotides read TGTGCCAGCTCACCAACACAAAAAGAGACCCAGTACTTC.

V and J are TRBV9 and TRBJ2-3; 9 bases fit TRBD2. J lost 0 bases, V lost 3 bases, and 2 bases had no gene match. The germline V gene encodes CDR1 SGDLS and CDR2 YYNGEE. CDR3 length: 15 amino acids. The CDR3 sequence is CASSASGDSTDTQYF. The CDR3 nucleotides are TGTGCCAGCAGCGCTAGCGGGGATAGCACAGATACGCAGTATTTT. Drawing the rest from reference TRBV9 and TRBJ2-3, the complete variable domain is DSGVTQTPKHLITATGQRVTLRCSPRSGDLSVYWYQQSLDQGLQFLIQYYNGEERAKGNILERFSAQQFPDLHSELNLSSLELGDSALYFCASSASGDSTDTQYFGPGTRLTVL.

The gene calls are TRBV19 and TRBJ1-1; D ambiguous. Trimming removed 8 bases at V and 0 bases at J, with 16 bases between. The CDR3 contains 15 residues. Germline-derived CDR1 and CDR2 are LNHDA and SQIVND (reference sequence). CDR3 bases: TGTGCCAGTCGGGTCGTCAACATAATGAACACTGAAGCTTTCTTT. This sequence encodes CASRVVNIMNTEAFF.

The chain is built from TRBV11-3 and TRBJ2-1; 7 positions match TRBD1. Looked up from germline, CDR1 is SGHNT and CDR2 is YENEEA. CDR3 length: 14 amino acids. Trimming cost V 5 bases and J 4 bases; bases outside gene matches: 5. The CDR3 loop is CASSPGTVYNEQFF. The CDR3 DNA is TGTGCCAGCAGCCCAGGGACAGTGTACAATGAGCAGTTCTTC.

The chain has TRBV30 and TRBJ2-2, with D possibly matching TRBD2 (6 bases). From germline, CDR1 is GTSNPN and CDR2 SVGIG (reference sequence). The CDR3 runs to 14 residues. The V gene lost 5 bases and the J gene lost 4 bases, with 14 bases spanning the gap. The DNA for the CDR3 is TGTGCCTGGGCCGGGACTCCTTCCACCGGGGAGCTGTTTTTT. Translation gives CAWAGTPSTGELFF.

In nucleotides, the CDR3 is TGTGCCAGCACCAAAGGGACAGGGCCTGGAAACACCATATATTTT. As protein: CASTKGTGPGNTIYF. The chain links TRBV2 to TRBJ1-3; 9 positions match TRBD1. This CDR3 has 15 residues. Unmatched junction bases numbered 6, after V lost 7 bases and J lost 2 bases. Germline lookup yields CDR1 SNHLY and CDR2 FYNNEI. Filled out from reference TRBV2 and TRBJ1-3, the complete variable domain reads EPEVTQTPSHQVTQMGQEVILRCVPISNHLYFYWYRQILGQKVEFLVSFYNNEISEKSEIFDDQFSVERPDGSNFTLKIRSTKLEDSAMYFCASTKGTGPGNTIYFGEGSWLTVV.

The chain recombines TRBV28 with TRBJ2-4, with 10 positions matching TRBD1. The V segment lost 3 bases and the J segment 7 bases; nucleotides outside the gene matches: 3. The V gene's germline CDR1 is MDHEN and CDR2 SYDVKM. CDR3 length: 14 amino acids. CDR3 in DNA: TGTGCCAGCAGTTTCGGACAGGGGGGGAACATTCAGTACTTC. Protein sequence: CASSFGQGGNIQYF.

This clone was seen just once. The V call is TRBV7-3, the J call TRBJ2-2, with D possibly matching TRBD1 (6 bases). Between the trimmed V and J ends, which lost 5 bases and 0 bases, there was a span of 19 bases. In germline, CDR1 is SGHTA, CDR2 FQGTGA. This CDR3 region has 18 residues. This chain's CDR3 is CASSDRDTYYANTGELFF. The CDR3 nucleotides are TGTGCCAGCAGCGACCGGGACACCTACTACGCGAACACCGGGGAGCTGTTTTTT.